Listed below are T cell receptor beta chains from one sample, sequenced in a study of shared clonotypes between healthy human individuals. Some clones are missing from TCRdb's copy, which holds only in-frame ones; the method was immunoSEQ multiplex PCR. The data show approximately 1,500,000 clones, under 99% seen once. Sequencing was carried out using naive CD4+ T cells sorted from blood. These TCRs come from a young man in good health. CDR3s include the opening cysteine and the closing phenylalanine or tryptophan. D genes are given only for firm matches. Size tells how often a clone was seen (once, few, many) or the class of an expanded clone, and some rows leave it out.

CDR3aa | CDR3nt | v_gene | d_gene | abundance | j_gene
CASRKEVSMAGSYEQYF | TGTGCCAGCAGGAAAGAGGTTTCAATGGCGGGGTCCTACGAGCAGTACTTC | TRBV5-4 | . | . | TRBJ2-7
CASSFAETATASFEQYF | TGTGCCAGCAGCTTCGCCGAGACAGCAACAGCCTCCTTCGAGCAGTACTTC | TRBV7-9 | . | . | TRBJ2-7
CASSLTSDSYEQYF | TGCGCCAGCAGCTTGACTAGCGACTCCTACGAGCAGTACTTC | TRBV5-1 | TRBD2 | . | TRBJ2-7
CASSPGAPGQTQETQYF | TGTGCCAGCAGCCCAGGGGCCCCGGGACAGACGCAAGAGACCCAGTACTTC | TRBV7-2 | TRBD1 | . | TRBJ2-5
CASSPREWGTGELFF | TGTGCCAGCTCACCGAGGGAGTGGGGCACCGGGGAGCTGTTTTTT | TRBV18 | . | once | TRBJ2-2
CASSLDRQETQYF | TGTGCCAGCAGTCTTGACAGGCAGGAGACCCAGTACTTC | TRBV28 | . | . | TRBJ2-5
CASSRGLAGSNEQFF | TGCGCCAGCAGCCGTGGACTAGCGGGATCCAATGAGCAGTTCTTC | TRBV10-1 | TRBD2 | . | TRBJ2-1
CASSVEAGGNYEQYF | TGTGCCAGCAGCGTAGAGGCAGGGGGCAATTACGAGCAGTACTTC | TRBV9 | TRBD1 | . | TRBJ2-7
CASSLAPSTGELFF | TGCGCCAGCAGCTTGGCCCCGAGCACCGGGGAGCTGTTTTTT | TRBV5-1 | . | . | TRBJ2-2
CASSVGTSGRMTGTGELFF | TGTGCCAGCAGCGTTGGGACTAGCGGGAGGATGACAGGTACCGGGGAGCTGTTTTTT | TRBV9 | TRBD2 | . | TRBJ2-2
CASSFSDSLRDEQYF | TGCGCCAGCAGCTTTTCGGACAGTCTAAGGGACGAGCAGTACTTC | TRBV5-1 | . | once | TRBJ2-7
CASQSLEGYNEQFF | TGTGCCAGCCAGAGTCTAGAAGGCTACAATGAGCAGTTCTTC | TRBV28 | . | . | TRBJ2-1
CASTRGGTGQDEQFF | TGTGCCAGTACTAGGGGGGGGACAGGGCAGGATGAGCAGTTCTTC | TRBV28 | TRBD1 | once | TRBJ2-1
CASSLTTGQREQFF | TGTGCCAGCAGCTTAACGACAGGGCAGCGTGAGCAGTTCTTC | TRBV5-4 | TRBD1 | . | TRBJ2-1
CASNDPWDFSRVGEQFF | TGTGCCAGCAACGACCCGTGGGACTTCTCAAGAGTAGGTGAGCAGTTCTTC | TRBV28 | . | . | TRBJ2-1
CASSPHGYEQYF | TGTGCCAGCTCACCACATGGCTACGAGCAGTACTTC | TRBV18 | . | once | TRBJ2-7
CASSHTGTVKFEQYF | TGTGCCAGCAGCCATACCGGGACCGTGAAGTTTGAGCAGTACTTC | TRBV13 | . | . | TRBJ2-7
CASIGTPSYEQYF | TGTGCCAGCATTGGTACACCCTCCTACGAGCAGTACTTC | TRBV2 | . | . | TRBJ2-7
CAWSVDPGRATEAFF | TGTGCCTGGAGTGTAGATCCGGGCAGGGCCACTGAAGCTTTCTTT | TRBV30 | . | . | TRBJ1-1
CASSTSGQGGGETQYF | TGTGCCAGCAGCACCTCGGGACAGGGTGGAGGAGAGACCCAGTACTTC | TRBV7-3 | TRBD1 | . | TRBJ2-5
CASSLRNEQFF | TGCGCCAGCAGCTTGAGAAATGAGCAGTTCTTC | TRBV5-1 | . | . | TRBJ2-1
CASSFYSGSGTDTQYF | TGTGCCAGCAGCTTCTACAGCGGGAGTGGGACAGATACGCAGTATTTT | TRBV7-9 | TRBD2 | . | TRBJ2-3
CASSLAGQVSYEQYF | TGCGCCAGCAGCTTGGCCGGGCAGGTTTCCTACGAGCAGTACTTC | TRBV5-1 | . | . | TRBJ2-7
CASRRTSLPWNEQYF | TGCGCCAGCAGGCGGACATCACTCCCGTGGAACGAGCAGTACTTC | TRBV5-1 | . | . | TRBJ2-7
CASSPLAGVNTGELFF | TGTGCCAGCTCACCATTAGCGGGAGTGAACACCGGGGAGCTGTTTTTT | TRBV18 | TRBD2 | . | TRBJ2-2
CASSVEHNQPQHF | TGTGCCAGCAGTGTAGAACACAATCAGCCCCAGCATTTT | TRBV2 | . | once | TRBJ1-5
CASSLVTGSSYEQYF | TGTGCCAGCAGCTTAGTAACCGGGAGCTCCTACGAGCAGTACTTC | TRBV7-2 | . | . | TRBJ2-7
CASSPRLTSPGELFF | TGTGCCAGCAGCCCCCGCCTGACTAGCCCCGGGGAGCTGTTTTTT | TRBV5-6 | TRBD2 | . | TRBJ2-2
CASRRTGGGYEQYF | TGTGCCAGCAGAAGAACAGGGGGCGGATACGAGCAGTACTTC | TRBV28 | TRBD1 | . | TRBJ2-7
CASSLAQLTGELFF | TGCGCCAGCAGCTTAGCACAGCTCACCGGGGAGCTGTTTTTT | TRBV5-1 | . | . | TRBJ2-2
CASRLRWDSVDQPQHF | TGTGCCAGCAGGCTAAGGTGGGACAGCGTAGATCAGCCCCAGCATTTT | TRBV27 | TRBD1 | . | TRBJ1-5
CASSLLAGQETQYF | TGTGCCAGCAGCTTACTAGCAGGGCAAGAGACCCAGTACTTC | TRBV11-2 | . | once | TRBJ2-5
CASSFGGLLGNEQFF | TGTGCCAGCAGCTTTGGAGGGTTGTTGGGCAATGAGCAGTTCTTC | TRBV7-9 | . | . | TRBJ2-1
CASSLGRDLYYEQYF | TGTGCCAGCAGCTTGGGGCGGGATCTCTATTACGAGCAGTACTTC | TRBV5-4 | . | . | TRBJ2-7
CARSFNGAPFYSNQPQHF | TGTGCCAGAAGCTTTAACGGGGCCCCATTTTATAGCAATCAGCCCCAGCATTTT | TRBV5-3 | . | . | TRBJ1-5